The next 5 T cell receptor beta chains were all read from a single sample in a study of T cell responses to AZD1222 COVID-19 vaccine. TCRdb's table, derived via immunoSEQ multiplex PCR, lists solely in-frame clones and lacks some. The sample has 150,000 or so clones, 91% seen once; the top ten hold over 1.1%. This specimen was peripheral blood, taken on day 0 of AZD1222 vaccination. The receptors here all came from an adult in good health.

The chain is built from TRBV11-3 and TRBJ2-3, with D unclear. The CDR3 covers 12 residues. The germline gives CDR1 SGHNT, CDR2 YENEEA. Trimming took off 1 base at V and 5 bases at J, with 4 bases between the two ends. CDR3 bases: TGTGCCAGCAGCTTAGCTGGAGATACGCAGTATTTT. Translated: CASSLAGDTQYF.

The V call is TRBV5-4, the J call TRBJ2-1; D unclear. The V end was cut by 2 bases, the J end by 7 bases, with 7 bases between. CDR3 length: 12 residues. Germline V gene sequence: CDR1 SGHNT, CDR2 YYREEE (reference sequence). The CDR3 region has the DNA TGTGCCAGCAGCTTTGTGGGAAATGAGCAGTTCTTC. This encodes CASSFVGNEQFF.

The V and J genes are TRBV27 and TRBJ1-5, with unresolved D. V gave up 8 bases and J gave up 0 bases, with 8 bases separating them. Germline V gives CDR1 MNHEY, CDR2 SMNVEV (reference sequence). The CDR3 is made up of 13 amino acids. In nucleotides, the CDR3 is TGTGCCAGCCGTACCGATAGCAATCAGCCCCAGCATTTT. Its protein is CASRTDSNQPQHF.

V is TRBV27 and J is TRBJ1-1; TRBD1 might be the D (6 bases). The CDR3 extends over 13 amino acids. Deletions cut 2 bases from V and 4 bases from J, with 8 bases between. Germline V gives CDR1 MNHEY, CDR2 SMNVEV (reference sequence). CDR3 in amino acids: CASSLGQLTEAFF. CDR3 sequence (DNA): TGTGCCAGCAGTTTAGGACAGCTCACTGAAGCTTTCTTT.

Concerning this clone: This sample also contains other DNA sequences that code for the same CDR3. CDR3 sequence (DNA): TGTGCCAGCAGCGTCGGGACAGGGGGCCCTGAAGCTTTCTTT. Protein sequence: CASSVGTGGPEAFF. The rearrangement uses TRBV9 and TRBJ1-1; 12 bases are a match to TRBD1. From germline, CDR1 is SGDLS and CDR2 YYNGEE. The CDR3 length is 14 residues. V gave up 2 bases and J gave up 6 bases; unmatched junction bases: 2.